These T cell receptor beta chains were read from a single sample in a study of CD8 T cells in Susac syndrome. Via MiXCR, TCRdb re-called the immunoSEQ multiplex PCR reads, giving one row per CDR3 protein. Of under 110,000 distinct CDR3 sequences listed, approximately 94% are singletons. Input material: CD8+ T cells from PBMCs. These receptors all stem from a human donor with Susac syndrome. Both conserved end residues are part of each CDR3. Fields, in order: J gene, clone size, D gene, CDR3 length, V gene, CDR3 protein, CDR3 DNA. A D gene is named only where the DNA matches it firmly. For some rows the clone size is stated as once, few or many, or as a class when expanded; others skip it.

J gene: TRBJ2-2; clone size: -; D gene: -; CDR3 length: 15; V gene: TRBV7-8; CDR3 protein: CASSPSGRNTGELFF; CDR3 DNA: TGTGCCAGCAGCCCTTCAGGGAGGAACACCGGGGAGCTGTTTTTT
J gene: TRBJ2-7; clone size: -; D gene: -; CDR3 length: 14; V gene: TRBV6-6; CDR3 protein: CASSYSRGSYEQYF; CDR3 DNA: TGTGCCAGCAGTTACTCCAGGGGCTCCTACGAGCAGTACTTC
J gene: TRBJ1-1; clone size: -; D gene: -; CDR3 length: 12; V gene: TRBV19; CDR3 protein: CASSQMPSEAFF; CDR3 DNA: TGTGCCAGTAGTCAAATGCCAAGTGAAGCTTTCTTT
J gene: TRBJ2-3; clone size: -; D gene: -; CDR3 length: 11; V gene: TRBV7-9; CDR3 protein: CAIRGTDTQYF; CDR3 DNA: TGTGCCATCAGGGGCACAGATACGCAGTATTTT
J gene: TRBJ1-4; clone size: -; D gene: TRBD1; CDR3 length: 16; V gene: TRBV15; CDR3 protein: CATSEVTGGVNEKLFF; CDR3 DNA: TGTGCCACCAGTGAGGTGACAGGGGGCGTCAATGAAAAACTGTTTTTT
J gene: TRBJ2-1; clone size: -; D gene: -; CDR3 length: 15; V gene: TRBV13; CDR3 protein: CASSSLGGPRNEQFF; CDR3 DNA: TGTGCCAGCAGCTCCCTCGGGGGGCCAAGGAATGAGCAGTTCTTC
J gene: TRBJ2-1; clone size: -; D gene: -; CDR3 length: 11; V gene: TRBV7-2; CDR3 protein: CASSLSYEQFF; CDR3 DNA: TGTGCCAGCAGCTTAAGCTATGAGCAGTTCTTC
J gene: TRBJ2-7; clone size: once; D gene: -; CDR3 length: 14; V gene: TRBV7-8; CDR3 protein: CASSRGEGWYEQYF; CDR3 DNA: TGTGCCAGCAGCCGAGGGGAAGGGTGGTACGAGCAGTACTTC
J gene: TRBJ1-1; clone size: -; D gene: -; CDR3 length: 11; V gene: TRBV9; CDR3 protein: CASDGTLGAFF; CDR3 DNA: TGTGCCAGCGACGGGACCCTCGGAGCTTTCTTT
J gene: TRBJ1-6; clone size: -; D gene: -; CDR3 length: 16; V gene: TRBV4-3; CDR3 protein: CASTERSRGEDSPLHF; CDR3 DNA: TGCGCCAGCACCGAAAGGTCCCGTGGAGAGGATTCACCCCTCCACTTT
J gene: TRBJ2-1; clone size: -; D gene: -; CDR3 length: 12; V gene: TRBV19; CDR3 protein: CASSTSGWEQFF; CDR3 DNA: TGTGCCAGTAGCACTAGTGGTTGGGAGCAGTTCTTC
J gene: TRBJ2-4; clone size: -; D gene: TRBD2; CDR3 length: 16; V gene: TRBV5-6; CDR3 protein: CASTSREGRFKNIQYF; CDR3 DNA: TGTGCCAGCACCTCACGGGAGGGGCGATTCAAAAACATTCAGTACTTC
J gene: TRBJ1-2; clone size: -; D gene: -; CDR3 length: 13; V gene: TRBV5-4; CDR3 protein: CASSAGGYYGYTF; CDR3 DNA: TGTGCCAGCAGCGCTGGGGGCTACTATGGCTACACCTTC
J gene: TRBJ1-2; clone size: -; D gene: -; CDR3 length: 14; V gene: TRBV4-3; CDR3 protein: CASSPTSSNYGYTF; CDR3 DNA: TGCGCCAGCAGCCCTACGAGCTCTAACTATGGCTACACCTTC
J gene: TRBJ1-1; clone size: -; D gene: -; CDR3 length: 16; V gene: TRBV7-9; CDR3 protein: CASSRRSRQQNTEAFF; CDR3 DNA: TGTGCCAGCAGCCGGAGGTCCCGCCAGCAGAACACTGAAGCTTTCTTT
J gene: TRBJ2-5; clone size: -; D gene: -; CDR3 length: 14; V gene: TRBV7-8; CDR3 protein: CASSFSILQETQYF; CDR3 DNA: TGTGCCAGCAGCTTCTCGATACTCCAAGAGACCCAGTACTTC
J gene: TRBJ2-6; clone size: -; D gene: -; CDR3 length: 15; V gene: TRBV2; CDR3 protein: CASSGLLSGANVLTF; CDR3 DNA: TGTGCCAGCAGCGGACTGCTCTCTGGGGCCAACGTCCTGACTTTC
J gene: TRBJ2-7; clone size: few; D gene: TRBD1; CDR3 length: 15; V gene: TRBV20-1; CDR3 protein: CSARARDSPSYEQYF; CDR3 DNA: TGCAGTGCTAGAGCCCGGGACAGTCCATCCTACGAGCAGTACTTC
J gene: TRBJ1-2; clone size: -; D gene: -; CDR3 length: 15; V gene: TRBV11-2; CDR3 protein: CASSLDPTENYGYTF; CDR3 DNA: TGTGCCAGCAGCTTAGACCCCACAGAAAACTATGGCTACACCTTC
J gene: TRBJ2-6; clone size: -; D gene: -; CDR3 length: 16; V gene: TRBV18; CDR3 protein: CASSPLADSGANVLTF; CDR3 DNA: TGTGCCAGCTCACCATTAGCGGACTCTGGGGCCAACGTCCTGACTTTC
J gene: TRBJ2-2; clone size: -; D gene: -; CDR3 length: 14; V gene: TRBV5-4; CDR3 protein: CASSLDQYPGELFF; CDR3 DNA: TGTGCCAGCAGCTTGGACCAATACCCCGGGGAGCTGTTTTTT
J gene: TRBJ1-1; clone size: -; D gene: TRBD1; CDR3 length: 14; V gene: TRBV9; CDR3 protein: CASSPDRVETEAFF; CDR3 DNA: TGTGCCAGCAGCCCCGACAGGGTTGAGACTGAAGCTTTCTTT
J gene: TRBJ2-1; clone size: -; D gene: -; CDR3 length: 14; V gene: TRBV27; CDR3 protein: CASSSGTTHNEQFF; CDR3 DNA: TGTGCCAGCAGTTCAGGGACCACACACAATGAGCAGTTCTTC
J gene: TRBJ2-5; clone size: -; D gene: TRBD1; CDR3 length: 14; V gene: TRBV7-6; CDR3 protein: CASSPRDREETQYF; CDR3 DNA: TGTGCCAGCAGCCCCCGGGACAGGGAAGAGACCCAGTACTTC
J gene: TRBJ2-3; clone size: -; D gene: -; CDR3 length: 12; V gene: TRBV9; CDR3 protein: CASSVGGKAQYF; CDR3 DNA: TGTGCCAGCAGCGTAGGAGGGAAAGCGCAGTATTTT
J gene: TRBJ2-3; clone size: -; D gene: -; CDR3 length: 15; V gene: TRBV5-6; CDR3 protein: CASSLMMDSTDTQYF; CDR3 DNA: TGTGCCAGCAGCTTGATGATGGATAGCACAGATACGCAGTATTTT
J gene: TRBJ2-2; clone size: once; D gene: -; CDR3 length: 13; V gene: TRBV29-1; CDR3 protein: CSAIRGGTGELFF; CDR3 DNA: TGCAGCGCAATCAGGGGTGGCACCGGGGAGCTGTTTTTT
J gene: TRBJ2-1; clone size: -; D gene: -; CDR3 length: 15; V gene: TRBV9; CDR3 protein: CASSVGGGTLLGQFF; CDR3 DNA: TGTGCCAGCAGCGTAGGCGGGGGCACCCTACTCGGGCAGTTCTTC
J gene: TRBJ1-4; clone size: -; D gene: TRBD1; CDR3 length: 14; V gene: TRBV23-1; CDR3 protein: CARQRDRGNEKLFF; CDR3 DNA: TGCGCCAGGCAGCGAGACAGGGGTAATGAAAAACTGTTTTTT
J gene: TRBJ2-7; clone size: -; D gene: -; CDR3 length: 14; V gene: TRBV7-8; CDR3 protein: CASSSGRTLGEQYF; CDR3 DNA: TGTGCCAGCAGCTCAGGACGGACCTTGGGCGAGCAGTACTTC
J gene: TRBJ2-7; clone size: once; D gene: TRBD2; CDR3 length: 16; V gene: TRBV12-3/TRBV12-4; CDR3 protein: CASSPRVAGGFYEQYF; CDR3 DNA: TGTGCCAGCAGTCCTAGGGTCGCGGGGGGCTTCTACGAGCAGTACTTC
J gene: TRBJ2-3; clone size: -; D gene: TRBD1; CDR3 length: 13; V gene: TRBV20-1; CDR3 protein: CSSRGPLTDTQYF; CDR3 DNA: TGCAGTTCAAGGGGGCCCCTCACAGATACGCAGTATTTT
J gene: TRBJ2-7; clone size: -; D gene: TRBD1; CDR3 length: 13; V gene: TRBV29-1; CDR3 protein: CSVGGQGGHEQYF; CDR3 DNA: TGCAGCGTTGGGGGACAGGGAGGGCACGAGCAGTACTTC
J gene: TRBJ2-2; clone size: -; D gene: -; CDR3 length: 15; V gene: TRBV29-1; CDR3 protein: CSVVGGSGTLGELFF; CDR3 DNA: TGCAGCGTTGTTGGGGGGTCGGGAACACTAGGGGAGCTGTTTTTT
J gene: TRBJ1-1; clone size: -; D gene: TRBD1; CDR3 length: 17; V gene: TRBV4-3; CDR3 protein: CASSHSDPGTENTEAFF; CDR3 DNA: TGCGCCAGCAGCCACTCAGACCCCGGGACAGAAAACACTGAAGCTTTCTTT
J gene: TRBJ1-2; clone size: -; D gene: -; CDR3 length: 12; V gene: TRBV9; CDR3 protein: CASSVQGDGYTF; CDR3 DNA: TGTGCCAGCAGCGTCCAGGGCGATGGCTACACCTTC
J gene: TRBJ2-7; clone size: -; D gene: -; CDR3 length: 13; V gene: TRBV5-1; CDR3 protein: CASSLPWSYEQYF; CDR3 DNA: TGCGCCAGCAGCTTGCCATGGAGCTACGAGCAGTACTTC
J gene: TRBJ2-2; clone size: -; D gene: -; CDR3 length: 15; V gene: TRBV9; CDR3 protein: CASSRRDSNTGELFF; CDR3 DNA: TGTGCCAGCAGCCGGCGGGACTCGAACACCGGGGAGCTGTTTTTT
J gene: TRBJ2-2; clone size: -; D gene: TRBD1; CDR3 length: 16; V gene: TRBV11-2; CDR3 protein: CASSPGGQGIAGELFF; CDR3 DNA: TGTGCCAGCAGCCCGGGCGGACAGGGCATAGCCGGGGAGCTGTTTTTT
J gene: TRBJ2-6; clone size: -; D gene: -; CDR3 length: 16; V gene: TRBV13; CDR3 protein: CASSLGQYSGANVLTF; CDR3 DNA: TGTGCCAGCAGCTTAGGACAGTACTCTGGGGCCAACGTCCTGACTTTC
J gene: TRBJ2-1; clone size: -; D gene: -; CDR3 length: 14; V gene: TRBV5-1; CDR3 protein: CASSLASLGVEQFF; CDR3 DNA: TGCGCCAGCAGCTTGGCTAGCCTAGGAGTTGAGCAGTTCTTC
J gene: TRBJ1-3; clone size: once; D gene: TRBD1; CDR3 length: 14; V gene: TRBV20-1; CDR3 protein: CSATPTGEGNTIYF; CDR3 DNA: TGCAGTGCCACCCCGACAGGGGAAGGAAACACCATATATTTT
J gene: TRBJ2-2; clone size: -; D gene: -; CDR3 length: 12; V gene: TRBV5-4; CDR3 protein: CASTYGSGELFF; CDR3 DNA: TGTGCCAGCACCTATGGGAGCGGGGAGCTGTTTTTT
J gene: TRBJ2-2; clone size: -; D gene: -; CDR3 length: 11; V gene: TRBV29-1; CDR3 protein: CSVVDTGELFF; CDR3 DNA: TGCAGCGTTGTAGACACCGGGGAGCTGTTTTTT
J gene: TRBJ2-1; clone size: -; D gene: TRBD2; CDR3 length: 15; V gene: TRBV20-1; CDR3 protein: CSAWTSGGDYNEQFF; CDR3 DNA: TGCAGTGCTTGGACTAGCGGGGGGGACTACAATGAGCAGTTCTTC
J gene: TRBJ2-1; clone size: -; D gene: TRBD2; CDR3 length: 16; V gene: TRBV7-8; CDR3 protein: CASSTTSGGSYNEQFF; CDR3 DNA: TGTGCCAGCAGCACGACTAGCGGGGGGTCTTACAATGAGCAGTTCTTC